The 20 T cell receptor beta chains in this list originate from one sample, sequenced in a study of blood T cell repertoires in COVID-19. Profiled with immunoSEQ multiplex PCR; TCRdb holds only in-frame clones, not every one. The table lists some 180,000 clones, 84% of them singletons. Sample: peripheral blood. The receptor source for this set is a human donor in a cohort sampled during active COVID-19.

The rearrangement uses TRBV11-2 and TRBJ1-1; tentatively, D is TRBD1 (5 bases). From germline, CDR1 is SGHAT and CDR2 FQNNGV. The CDR3 covers 14 residues. V was shortened by 1 base and J by 4 bases, with 10 bases between the two germline ends. The CDR3, as DNA: TGTGCCAGCAGCTTAGTTTACGGGGGCACTGAAGCTTTCTTT. Protein product: CASSLVYGGTEAFF.

The rearrangement joins TRBV5-6 to TRBJ2-7, with D hard to call. V gave up 2 bases and J gave up 2 bases, with 8 bases separating them. This CDR3 contains 13 residues. Germline-derived CDR1 and CDR2 are SGHDT and YYEEEE. CDR3 in DNA: TGTGCCAGCAGCTTTCCGGGTACCTACGAGCAGTACTTC. Its translation is CASSFPGTYEQYF.

This clone was observed many times. The rearrangement links TRBV18 to TRBJ2-7; 12 bases map to TRBD1. V shed 2 bases, J shed 6 bases, and the junction held 5 bases outside the gene matches. The CDR3 is 15 residues long. From germline, CDR1 is KGHSH and CDR2 LQKENI. The CDR3 nucleotides are TGTGCCAGCTCACCAACACCGGGACAGGGGGCCGAGCAGTACTTC. Amino acids: CASSPTPGQGAEQYF.

This chain connects TRBV2 to TRBJ1-4; a weak D match, TRBD1 (5 bases). The CDR3 is made up of 12 amino acids. Germline CDR1 SNHLY, CDR2 FYNNEI. Trimming removed 2 bases at V and 8 bases at J, with 6 bases between. The CDR3 reads CASSEHREKLFF. The CDR3 region has the DNA TGTGCCAGCAGTGAACACAGGGAAAAACTGTTTTTT.

The J gene is TRBJ2-1, the V gene TRBV11-2; possible D gene TRBD2, 6 bases. Trimming removed 5 bases at V and 6 bases at J, with 20 bases between. The CDR3 contains 16 residues. CDR1 is SGHAT and CDR2 is FQNNGV in the germline V gene. The CDR3 loop is CASSPSLRRDGNEQFF. CDR3 bases: TGTGCCAGCAGCCCATCTCTCAGGAGGGATGGCAATGAGCAGTTCTTC.

This clone occurred a few times. The chain links TRBV5-1 to TRBJ2-7, with 8 bases aligning to TRBD2. Germline CDR1 reads SGHRS; CDR2 reads YFSETQ. CDR3 size: 14 residues. The V and J ends lost 4 bases and 4 bases, in that order; junction bases with no gene match: 7. CDR3 loop: CASSGGASGYEQYF. The CDR3 DNA follows: TGCGCCAGCAGCGGGGGTGCTAGCGGGTACGAGCAGTACTTC.

This clone was seen a handful of times. The genes are TRBV4-2 and TRBJ2-7; D might be TRBD2 (6 bases). Germline V gives CDR1 LGHNA, CDR2 YNFKEQ. CDR3 length equals 15 residues. Trimming pared 1 base from V and 2 bases from J, leaving 12 bases between. The CDR3 bases are TGTGCCAGCAGCCAAGTGGCTAGCGATGCCTACGAGCAGTACTTC. Protein: CASSQVASDAYEQYF.

The chain links TRBV21-1 to TRBJ2-2; the D call TRBD2 from the table was never checked on the DNA. TRBV21-1 is recorded as a pseudogene. The CDR3 sequence is 19 residues long. Written as DNA, the CDR3 is TGTGCCAGCAGCAAAGTAGGACTAGCGGGAGGCCAGAACACCGGGGAGCTGTTTTTT. The encoded protein is CASSKVGLAGGQNTGELFF.

The V gene is TRBV11-2, the J gene TRBJ2-1; TRBD1 aligns across 7 bases. With V trimmed by 2 bases and J by 5 bases, 9 bases remained unmatched. CDR3 length: 16 amino acids. Germline lookup yields CDR1 SGHAT and CDR2 FQNNGV. The CDR3 is CASSLSLGDSDNEQFF. DNA of the CDR3: TGTGCCAGCAGCTTATCTCTCGGGGACAGCGACAATGAGCAGTTCTTC.

This chain uses TRBV3-1 (or the pseudogene TRBV3-2) with TRBJ1-6; D possibly corresponds to TRBD1 (6 bases). This CDR3 has 17 residues. Germline CDR1 and CDR2: LGHDT and YNNKEL (reference sequence). Trimming took off 0 bases at V and 9 bases at J, with 18 bases between the two ends. CDR3 nucleotide sequence: TGTGCCAGCAGCCAAGAAGGCTGGGGAGCAGGGGTTTCACCCCTCCACTTT. It is translated as CASSQEGWGAGVSPLHF.

The chain links TRBV5-1 to TRBJ2-7, with 10 bases lining up with TRBD2. The CDR3 has 14 residues. V lost 2 bases to trimming and J lost 4 bases; unmatched junction nucleotides: 3. Per the germline V gene, CDR1 is SGHRS and CDR2 is YFSETQ. Here the CDR3 reads CASSLAGGPYEQYF. For the CDR3, the DNA is TGCGCCAGCAGCTTAGCGGGAGGGCCTTACGAGCAGTACTTC. Full variable domain (outside the CDR3, taken from reference TRBV5-1 and TRBJ2-7): KAGVTQTPRYLIKTRGQQVTLSCSPISGHRSVSWYQQTPGQGLQFLFEYFSETQRNKGNFPGRFSGRQFSNSRSEMNVSTLELGDSALYLCASSLAGGPYEQYFGPGTRLTVT.

V usage is TRBV6-5 and J usage is TRBJ2-4; tentative D call: TRBD2 (6 bases). Germline V gene sequence: CDR1 MNHEY, CDR2 SVGAGI. The V gene lost 8 bases and the J gene lost 1 base, with 9 bases spanning the gap. This CDR3 is 13 amino acids long. The CDR3 here is CASPAGAKNIQYF. In nucleotides, the CDR3 is TGTGCCAGCCCCGCGGGGGCCAAAAACATTCAGTACTTC.

CDR3 DNA: TGTGCCAGCAGAAGGAGTAATAATTCACCCCTCCACTTT. Its protein is CASRRSNNSPLHF. V usage is TRBV21-1 and J usage is TRBJ1-6. TRBV21-1 corresponds to a pseudogene. This CDR3 spans 13 amino acids.

In this sample, this clone turned up a few times. The rearrangement joins TRBV5-6 to TRBJ2-7; 7 bases agree with TRBD1. The CDR3 runs 14 residues. CDR1 is SGHDT, CDR2 YYEEEE, per germline. V was clipped by 7 bases and J by 1 base; unmatched bases: 8. CDR3 sequence: CASGPQGVSYEQYF. For the CDR3, the DNA is TGTGCCAGCGGCCCGCAGGGGGTGTCCTACGAGCAGTACTTC.

This clone showed up many times. The gene calls are TRBV19 and TRBJ1-5, with D possibly TRBD1 on 6 matching bases. CDR3 length equals 17 residues. CDR1 and CDR2 (germline): LNHDA, SQIVND (reference sequence). V was shortened by 1 base and J by 2 bases, with 15 bases between the two germline ends. In nucleotides, the CDR3 is TGTGCCAGTAGTATAGCCTCAGGGGCGAAAGGCAATCAGCCCCAGCATTTT. Residues: CASSIASGAKGNQPQHF.

This chain uses TRBV27 with TRBJ2-1; 14 bases align to TRBD2. The germline CDR1 and CDR2 sequences are MNHEY and SMNVEV (reference sequence). The CDR3 loop spans 20 amino acids. V was pared by 4 bases and J by 12 bases, with 23 bases of the junction left unmatched. CDR3 nucleotides: TGTGCCAGCAGTTCCCTCGGCGCAGGGGGCGGACTAGCGGGAGGAGTGGGGCAGTTCTTC. Protein: CASSSLGAGGGLAGGVGQFF.

The table lists this clone with a few counts. This rearrangement joins TRBV10-2 to TRBJ1-2; tentatively, D is TRBD1 (5 bases). The germline V and J ends were trimmed by 2 bases and 4 bases, with 17 bases remaining between them. This CDR3 is built from 16 residues. Germline V gene data show CDR1 as WSHSY and CDR2 as SAAADI. The CDR3 here is CASSEKIYGTGYGYTF. The CDR3 nucleotides read TGCGCCAGCAGTGAGAAAATCTACGGGACTGGCTATGGCTACACCTTC.

The V call is TRBV7-6, the J call TRBJ2-3; no firm D call. CDR1 is SGHVS and CDR2 is FNYEAQ in the germline V gene. Trimming cost V 2 bases and J 4 bases, with 10 bases left between them. The CDR3 spans 14 residues. The CDR3 bases are TGTGCCAGCAGCTTATTGCAGTCTTCAGATACGCAGTATTTT. It translates to CASSLLQSSDTQYF.

The chain recombines TRBV6-5 with TRBJ2-7, with 8 bases lining up with TRBD1. V trimming: 6 bases; J trimming: 5 bases; junction bases outside the gene matches: 9. The CDR3 contains 14 residues. In germline, CDR1 is MNHEY, CDR2 SVGAGI. In DNA, the CDR3 is TGTGCCAGCAGGACCAGCGACAGGGGCGACGAGCAGTACTTC. Its translation: CASRTSDRGDEQYF.

The chain is built from TRBV24-1 and TRBJ1-5; D perhaps matches TRBD1 (5 bases). V shed 7 bases and J shed 0 bases, with 12 bases lying between them. There are 15 residues in the CDR3. The germline V gene encodes CDR1 KGHDR and CDR2 SFDVKD. The DNA for the CDR3 is TGTGCCACCAGCCCAACAGGTTATAGCAATCAGCCCCAGCATTTT. It specifies CATSPTGYSNQPQHF.